The entry below describes one T cell receptor beta chain. Its cognate antigen is unknown. Germline-derived CDR1 and CDR2 are KGHSH and LQKENI. This CDR3 has 14 residues. V lost 3 bases and J 5 bases, leaving 14 bases between the germline ends. This sample stems from a study of cytotoxic CD8 clonotypes in ibrutinib-treated CLL. Study at large: Responses: roughly 25 partial, 2 complete; after median 68 months, around 14 stayed remitted, roughly 12 progressed.

Points from the study as a whole: Private clonotypes, not public ones, expanded at ibrutinib response.

T cells were sequenced at a targeted depth of 1 in 200,000 to 1 in 1 million. Only in-frame clones appear in the TCRdb table, and some are missing; sequencing was by immunoSEQ multiplex PCR. Among hundreds of thousands of clones listed, 67% were seen once. This TCR was recovered from a human donor with chronic lymphocytic leukemia. The specimen was PBMCs, collected after 36 months of ibrutinib treatment. V and J are TRBV18 and TRBJ2-7; a possible D gene is TRBD1 (5 bases). The CDR3 loop is CASSPPQGSHEQYF. In DNA form, the CDR3 reads TGTGCCAGCTCACCTCCTCAGGGATCCCACGAGCAGTACTTC.